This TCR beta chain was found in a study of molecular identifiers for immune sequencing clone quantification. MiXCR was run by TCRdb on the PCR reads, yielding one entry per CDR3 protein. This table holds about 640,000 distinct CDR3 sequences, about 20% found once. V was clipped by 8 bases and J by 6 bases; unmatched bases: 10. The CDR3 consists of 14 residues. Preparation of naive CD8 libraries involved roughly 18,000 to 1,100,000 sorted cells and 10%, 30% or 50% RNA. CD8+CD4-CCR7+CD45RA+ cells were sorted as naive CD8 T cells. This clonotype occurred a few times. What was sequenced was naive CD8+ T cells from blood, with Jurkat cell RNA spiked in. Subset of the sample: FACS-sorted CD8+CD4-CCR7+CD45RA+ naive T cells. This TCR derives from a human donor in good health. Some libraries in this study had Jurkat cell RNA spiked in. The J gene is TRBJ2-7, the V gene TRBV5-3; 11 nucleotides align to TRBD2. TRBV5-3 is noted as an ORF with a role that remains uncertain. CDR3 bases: TGTGCCAGCAGCATAGGACTAGCGGGCTGCGAGCAGTACTTC. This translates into CASSIGLAGCEQYF.